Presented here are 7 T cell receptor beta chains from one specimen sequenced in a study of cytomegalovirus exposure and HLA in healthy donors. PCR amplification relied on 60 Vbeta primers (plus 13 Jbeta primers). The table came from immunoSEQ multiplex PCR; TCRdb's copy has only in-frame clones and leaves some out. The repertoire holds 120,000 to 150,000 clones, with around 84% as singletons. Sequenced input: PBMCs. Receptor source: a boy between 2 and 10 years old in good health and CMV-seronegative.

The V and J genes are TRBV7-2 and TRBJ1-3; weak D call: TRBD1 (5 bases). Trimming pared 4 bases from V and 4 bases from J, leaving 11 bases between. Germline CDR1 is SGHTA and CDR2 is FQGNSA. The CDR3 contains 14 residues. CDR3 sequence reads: CASSSKRGGNTIYF. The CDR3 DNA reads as TGTGCCAGCAGCTCAAAAAGGGGAGGAAACACCATATATTTT.

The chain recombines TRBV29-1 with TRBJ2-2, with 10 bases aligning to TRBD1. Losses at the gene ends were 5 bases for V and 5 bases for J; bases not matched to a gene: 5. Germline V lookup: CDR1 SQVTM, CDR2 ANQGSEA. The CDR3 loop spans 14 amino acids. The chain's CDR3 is CSVQGQGDTGELFF. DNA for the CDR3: TGCAGCGTTCAAGGACAGGGGGATACCGGGGAGCTGTTTTTT.

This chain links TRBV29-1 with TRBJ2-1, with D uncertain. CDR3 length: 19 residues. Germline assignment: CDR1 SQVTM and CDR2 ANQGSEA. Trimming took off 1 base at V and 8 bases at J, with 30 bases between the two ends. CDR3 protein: CSVEARRLRSTAVWDEQFF. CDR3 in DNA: TGCAGCGTTGAAGCTAGAAGGTTGAGATCAACGGCGGTTTGGGATGAGCAGTTCTTC.

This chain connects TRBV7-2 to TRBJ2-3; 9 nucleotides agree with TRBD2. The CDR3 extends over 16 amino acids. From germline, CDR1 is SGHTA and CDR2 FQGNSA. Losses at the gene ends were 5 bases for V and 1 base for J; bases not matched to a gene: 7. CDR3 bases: TGTGCCAGCAGCCAGGGACTAGCCTGGGGCACAGATACGCAGTATTTT. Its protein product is CASSQGLAWGTDTQYF.

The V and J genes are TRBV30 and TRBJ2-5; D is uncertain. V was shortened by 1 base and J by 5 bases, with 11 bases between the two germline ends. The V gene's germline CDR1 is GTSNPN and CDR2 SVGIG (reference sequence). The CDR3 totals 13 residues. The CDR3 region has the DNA TGTGCCTGGAGTGGACAACATGGGGAGACCCAGTACTTC. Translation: CAWSGQHGETQYF.

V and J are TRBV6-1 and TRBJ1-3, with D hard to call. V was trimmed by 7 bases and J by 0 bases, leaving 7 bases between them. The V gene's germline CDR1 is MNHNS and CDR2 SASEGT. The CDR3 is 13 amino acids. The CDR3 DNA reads TGTGCCAGCACTCGGGACTCTGGAAACACCATATATTTT. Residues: CASTRDSGNTIYF.

The CDR3, as DNA: TGTGCCAGCGCCCAGGATACCTACAATGAGCAGTTCTTC. Protein product: CASAQDTYNEQFF. This chain uses TRBV2 with TRBJ2-1; D not certain. Germline V gene lookup returns CDR1 SNHLY and CDR2 FYNNEI. V was cut by 8 bases and J by 2 bases, with 10 bases left in between. The length of the CDR3 is 13 residues. The full variable domain, its missing parts supplied by reference TRBV2 and TRBJ2-1, is EPEVTQTPSHQVTQMGQEVILRCVPISNHLYFYWYRQILGQKVEFLVSFYNNEISEKSEIFDDQFSVERPDGSNFTLKIRSTKLEDSAMYFCASAQDTYNEQFFGPGTRLTVL.